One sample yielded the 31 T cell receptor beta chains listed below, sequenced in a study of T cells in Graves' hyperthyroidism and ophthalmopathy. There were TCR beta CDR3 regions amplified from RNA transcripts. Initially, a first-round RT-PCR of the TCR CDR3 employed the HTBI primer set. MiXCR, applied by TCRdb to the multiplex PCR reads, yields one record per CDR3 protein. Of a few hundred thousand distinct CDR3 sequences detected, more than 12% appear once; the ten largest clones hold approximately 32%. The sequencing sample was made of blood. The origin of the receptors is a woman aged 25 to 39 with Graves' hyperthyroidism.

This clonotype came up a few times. The CDR3 is CASSDRGSSYEQYF. CDR3 DNA: TGTGCCAGCTCAGACAGGGGGAGCTCCTACGAGCAGTACTTC. The chain carries TRBV18 and TRBJ2-7; 9 bases are shared with TRBD1. This CDR3 has 14 residues. Per the germline V gene, CDR1 is KGHSH and CDR2 is LQKENI. J gave up 0 bases and V 5 bases, and 2 bases lay outside the gene matches.

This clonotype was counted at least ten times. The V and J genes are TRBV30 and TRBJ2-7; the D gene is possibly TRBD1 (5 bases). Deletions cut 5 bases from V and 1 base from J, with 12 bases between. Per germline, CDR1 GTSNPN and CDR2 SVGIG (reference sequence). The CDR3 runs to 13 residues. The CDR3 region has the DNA TGTGCCTGGGGATGGACATCTTCCTACGAGCAGTACTTC. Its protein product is CAWGWTSSYEQYF.

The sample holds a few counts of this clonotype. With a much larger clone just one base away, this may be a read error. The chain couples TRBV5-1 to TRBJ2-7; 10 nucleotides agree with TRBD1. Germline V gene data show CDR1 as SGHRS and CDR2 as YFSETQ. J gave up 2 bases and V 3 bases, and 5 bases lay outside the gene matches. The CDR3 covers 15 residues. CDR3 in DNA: TGCGCCAGCAGCTCCGGACAGGGGGAAACCTACGAGCAGTACTTC. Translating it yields CASSSGQGETYEQYF.

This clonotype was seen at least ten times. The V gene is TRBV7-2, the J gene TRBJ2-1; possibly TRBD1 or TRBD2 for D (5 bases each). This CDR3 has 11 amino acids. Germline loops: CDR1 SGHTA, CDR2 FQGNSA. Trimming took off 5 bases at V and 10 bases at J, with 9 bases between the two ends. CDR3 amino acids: CASSPGREQFF. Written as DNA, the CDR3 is TGTGCCAGCAGCCCGGGACGGGAGCAGTTCTTC.

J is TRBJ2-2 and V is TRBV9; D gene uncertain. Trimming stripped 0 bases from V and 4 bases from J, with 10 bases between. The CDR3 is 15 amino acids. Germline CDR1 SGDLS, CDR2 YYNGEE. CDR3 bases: TGTGCCAGCAGCGTAGGGGTGGTAGGCACCGGGGAGCTGTTTTTT. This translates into CASSVGVVGTGELFF.

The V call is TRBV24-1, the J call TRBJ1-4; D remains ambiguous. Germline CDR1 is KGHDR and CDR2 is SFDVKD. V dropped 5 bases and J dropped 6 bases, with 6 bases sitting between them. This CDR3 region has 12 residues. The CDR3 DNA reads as TGTGCCACCAGTGCCCCAGATGAAAAACTGTTTTTT. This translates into CATSAPDEKLFF.

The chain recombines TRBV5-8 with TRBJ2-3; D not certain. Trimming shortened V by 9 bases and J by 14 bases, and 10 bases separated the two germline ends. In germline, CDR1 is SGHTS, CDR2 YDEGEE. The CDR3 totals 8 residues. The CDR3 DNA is TGTGCCACACACCGTCCGTATTTT. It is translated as CATHRPYF.

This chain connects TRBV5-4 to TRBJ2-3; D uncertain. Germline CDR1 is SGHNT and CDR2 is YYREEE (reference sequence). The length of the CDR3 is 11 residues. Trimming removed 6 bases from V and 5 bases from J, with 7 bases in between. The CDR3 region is CASTERDTQYF. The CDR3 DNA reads TGTGCCAGCACCGAACGAGATACGCAGTATTTT. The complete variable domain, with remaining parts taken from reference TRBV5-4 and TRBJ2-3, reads ETGVTQSPTHLIKTRGQQVTLRCSSQSGHNTVSWYQQALGQGPQFIFQYYREEENGRGNFPPRFSGLQFPNYSSELNVNALELDDSALYLCASTERDTQYFGPGTRLTVL.

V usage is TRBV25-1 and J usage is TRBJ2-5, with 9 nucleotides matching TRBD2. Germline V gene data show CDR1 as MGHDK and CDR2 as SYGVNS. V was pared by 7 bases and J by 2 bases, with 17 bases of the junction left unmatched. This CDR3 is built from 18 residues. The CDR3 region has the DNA TGTGCCAGCACCCCTACCGGGCTAGCGGGAAGGGGGCAAGAGACCCAGTACTTC. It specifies CASTPTGLAGRGQETQYF.

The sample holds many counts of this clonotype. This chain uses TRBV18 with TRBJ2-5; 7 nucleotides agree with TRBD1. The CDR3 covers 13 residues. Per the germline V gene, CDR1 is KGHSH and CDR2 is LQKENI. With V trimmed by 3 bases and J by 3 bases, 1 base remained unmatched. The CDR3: CASSPGTEETQYF. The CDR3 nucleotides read TGTGCCAGCTCACCCGGGACAGAAGAGACCCAGTACTTC.

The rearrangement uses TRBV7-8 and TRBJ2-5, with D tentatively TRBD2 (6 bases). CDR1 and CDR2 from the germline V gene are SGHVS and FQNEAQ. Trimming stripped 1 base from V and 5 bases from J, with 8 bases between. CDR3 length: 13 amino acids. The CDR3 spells CASSLGGVETQYF. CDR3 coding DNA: TGTGCCAGCAGCTTAGGGGGGGTGGAGACCCAGTACTTC.

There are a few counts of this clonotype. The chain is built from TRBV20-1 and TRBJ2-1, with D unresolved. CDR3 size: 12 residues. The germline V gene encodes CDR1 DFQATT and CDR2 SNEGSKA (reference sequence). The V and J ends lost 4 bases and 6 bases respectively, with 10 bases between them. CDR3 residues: CSAKQSSNEQFF. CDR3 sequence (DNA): TGCAGTGCTAAACAGTCGTCCAATGAGCAGTTCTTC.

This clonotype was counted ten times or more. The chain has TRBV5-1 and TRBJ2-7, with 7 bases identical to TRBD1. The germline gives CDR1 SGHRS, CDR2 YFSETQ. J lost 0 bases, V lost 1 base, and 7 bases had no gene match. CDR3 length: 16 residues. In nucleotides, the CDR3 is TGCGCCAGCAGCTTGTTTGTACAGGGGACCTCCTACGAGCAGTACTTC. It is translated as CASSLFVQGTSYEQYF.

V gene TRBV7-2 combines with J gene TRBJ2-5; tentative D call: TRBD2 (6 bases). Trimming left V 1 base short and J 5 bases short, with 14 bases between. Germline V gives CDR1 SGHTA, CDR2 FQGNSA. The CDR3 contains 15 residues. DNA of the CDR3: TGTGCCAGCAGCTTAGGGGCGGGATCAGGGGAGACCCAGTACTTC. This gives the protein CASSLGAGSGETQYF.

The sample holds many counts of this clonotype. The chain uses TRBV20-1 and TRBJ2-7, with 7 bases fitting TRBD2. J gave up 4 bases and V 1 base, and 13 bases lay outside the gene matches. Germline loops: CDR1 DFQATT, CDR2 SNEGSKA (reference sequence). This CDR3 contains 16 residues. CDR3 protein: CSARGERDPTLYEQYF. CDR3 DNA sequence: TGCAGTGCTAGAGGAGAGCGGGATCCGACACTTTACGAGCAGTACTTC.

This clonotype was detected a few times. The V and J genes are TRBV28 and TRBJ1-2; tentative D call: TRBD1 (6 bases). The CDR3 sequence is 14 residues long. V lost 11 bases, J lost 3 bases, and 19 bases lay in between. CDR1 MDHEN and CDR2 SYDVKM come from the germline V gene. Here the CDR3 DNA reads TGTGCCTCCAGCGGGGGGCGCGGTGACTATGGCTACACCTTC. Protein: CASSGGRGDYGYTF.

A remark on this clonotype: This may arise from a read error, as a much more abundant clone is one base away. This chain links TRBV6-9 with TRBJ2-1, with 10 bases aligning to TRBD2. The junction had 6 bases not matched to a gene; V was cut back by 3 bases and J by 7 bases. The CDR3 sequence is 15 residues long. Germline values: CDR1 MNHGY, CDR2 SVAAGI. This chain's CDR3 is CASSYERGGANEQFF. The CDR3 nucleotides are TGTGCCAGCAGTTACGAGCGGGGGGGCGCGAATGAGCAGTTCTTC.

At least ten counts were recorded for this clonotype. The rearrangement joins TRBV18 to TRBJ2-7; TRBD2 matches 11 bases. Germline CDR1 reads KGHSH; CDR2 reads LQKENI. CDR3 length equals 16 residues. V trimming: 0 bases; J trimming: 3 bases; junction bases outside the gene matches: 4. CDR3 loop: CASSPPTSGSVYEQYF. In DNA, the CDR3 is TGTGCCAGCTCACCACCTACTAGCGGGAGCGTCTACGAGCAGTACTTC.

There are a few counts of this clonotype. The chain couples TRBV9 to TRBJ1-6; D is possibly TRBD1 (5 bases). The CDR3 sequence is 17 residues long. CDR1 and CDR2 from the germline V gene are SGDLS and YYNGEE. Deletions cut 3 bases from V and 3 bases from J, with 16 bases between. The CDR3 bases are TGTGCCAGCAGCGCCCCGCAGGGCTTCGGCTATAATTCACCCCTCCACTTT. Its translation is CASSAPQGFGYNSPLHF.

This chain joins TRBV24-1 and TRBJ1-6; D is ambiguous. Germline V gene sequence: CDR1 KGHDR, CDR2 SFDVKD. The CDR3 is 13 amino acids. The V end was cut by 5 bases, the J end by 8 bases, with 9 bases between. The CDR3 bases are TGTGCCACCAGTGCGTATCAGGATTCACCCCTCCACTTT. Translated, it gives CATSAYQDSPLHF.

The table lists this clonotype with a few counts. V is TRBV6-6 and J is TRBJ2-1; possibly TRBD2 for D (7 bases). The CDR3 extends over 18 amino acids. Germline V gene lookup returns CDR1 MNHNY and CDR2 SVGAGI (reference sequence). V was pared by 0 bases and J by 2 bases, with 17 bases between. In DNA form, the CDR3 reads TGTGCCAGCAGTTACTCCGGGGGCAATGGACTAGCCTACAATGAGCAGTTCTTC. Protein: CASSYSGGNGLAYNEQFF.

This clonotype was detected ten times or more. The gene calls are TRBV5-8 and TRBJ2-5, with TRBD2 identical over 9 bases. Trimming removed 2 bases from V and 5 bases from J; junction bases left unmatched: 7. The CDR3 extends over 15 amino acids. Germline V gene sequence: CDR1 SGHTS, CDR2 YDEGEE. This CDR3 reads CASSFNLAGSETQYF. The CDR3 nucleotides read TGTGCCAGCAGCTTTAACCTAGCGGGAAGTGAGACCCAGTACTTC.

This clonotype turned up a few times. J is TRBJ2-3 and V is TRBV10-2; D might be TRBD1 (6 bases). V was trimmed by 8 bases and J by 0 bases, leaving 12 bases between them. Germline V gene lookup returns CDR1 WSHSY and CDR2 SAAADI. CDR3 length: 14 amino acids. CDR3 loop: CASHHRASTDTQYF. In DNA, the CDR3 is TGCGCCAGCCACCACAGGGCCAGCACAGATACGCAGTATTTT.

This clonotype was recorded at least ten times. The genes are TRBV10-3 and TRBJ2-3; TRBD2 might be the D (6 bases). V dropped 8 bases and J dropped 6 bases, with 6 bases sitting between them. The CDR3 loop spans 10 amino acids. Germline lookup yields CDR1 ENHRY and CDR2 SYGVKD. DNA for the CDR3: TGTGCCATCGGGGGGGATACGCAGTATTTT. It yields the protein CAIGGDTQYF.

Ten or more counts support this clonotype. The CDR3 DNA is TGTGCCAGCAGTCCTGACAGGGTGTTAGAGACCCAGTACTTC. Translated, it gives CASSPDRVLETQYF. The gene calls are TRBV2 and TRBJ2-5, with 7 bases matching TRBD1. V dropped 5 bases and J dropped 4; count of bases not matched to a gene: 7. CDR1 and CDR2 from the germline V gene are SNHLY and FYNNEI. CDR3 length: 14 residues.

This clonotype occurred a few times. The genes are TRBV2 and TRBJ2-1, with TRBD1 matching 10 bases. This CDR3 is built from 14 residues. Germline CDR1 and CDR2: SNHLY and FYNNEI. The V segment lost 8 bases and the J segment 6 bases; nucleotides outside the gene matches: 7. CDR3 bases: TGTGCCAGCGGGCGACAGGGGGCCCTCAATGAGCAGTTCTTC. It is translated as CASGRQGALNEQFF.

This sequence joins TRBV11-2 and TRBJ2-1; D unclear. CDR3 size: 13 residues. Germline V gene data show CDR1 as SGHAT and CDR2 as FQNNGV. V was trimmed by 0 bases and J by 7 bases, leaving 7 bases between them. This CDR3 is CASSLEFSNEQFF. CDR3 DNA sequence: TGTGCCAGCAGCTTAGAGTTTAGTAATGAGCAGTTCTTC.

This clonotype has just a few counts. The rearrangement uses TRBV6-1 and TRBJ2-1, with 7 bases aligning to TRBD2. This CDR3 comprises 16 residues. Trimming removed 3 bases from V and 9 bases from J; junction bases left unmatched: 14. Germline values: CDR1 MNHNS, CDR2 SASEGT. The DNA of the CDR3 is TGTGCCAGCAGTGAGATGAGGGAGGGGCGACGCCTTGAGCAGTTCTTC. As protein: CASSEMREGRRLEQFF.

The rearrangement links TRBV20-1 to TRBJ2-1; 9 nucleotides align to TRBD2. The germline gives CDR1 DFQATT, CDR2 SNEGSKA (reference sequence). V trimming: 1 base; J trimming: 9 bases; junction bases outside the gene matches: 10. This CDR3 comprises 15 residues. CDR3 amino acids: CSARASGGRAAEQFF. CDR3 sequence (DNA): TGCAGTGCTAGAGCGTCGGGCGGGAGGGCGGCTGAGCAGTTCTTC.

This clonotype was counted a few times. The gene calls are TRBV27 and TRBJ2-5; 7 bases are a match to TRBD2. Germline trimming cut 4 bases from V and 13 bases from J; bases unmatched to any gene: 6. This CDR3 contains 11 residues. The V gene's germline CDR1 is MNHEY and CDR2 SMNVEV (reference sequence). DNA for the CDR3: TGTGCCAGCAGTTCCAGCGGGATCGGGTACTTC. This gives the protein CASSSSGIGYF.

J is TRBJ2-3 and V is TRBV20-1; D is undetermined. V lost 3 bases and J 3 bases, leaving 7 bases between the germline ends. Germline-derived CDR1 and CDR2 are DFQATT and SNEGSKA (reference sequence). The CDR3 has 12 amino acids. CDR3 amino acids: CSARAGTDTQYF. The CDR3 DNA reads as TGCAGTGCTAGGGCCGGGACAGATACGCAGTATTTT.